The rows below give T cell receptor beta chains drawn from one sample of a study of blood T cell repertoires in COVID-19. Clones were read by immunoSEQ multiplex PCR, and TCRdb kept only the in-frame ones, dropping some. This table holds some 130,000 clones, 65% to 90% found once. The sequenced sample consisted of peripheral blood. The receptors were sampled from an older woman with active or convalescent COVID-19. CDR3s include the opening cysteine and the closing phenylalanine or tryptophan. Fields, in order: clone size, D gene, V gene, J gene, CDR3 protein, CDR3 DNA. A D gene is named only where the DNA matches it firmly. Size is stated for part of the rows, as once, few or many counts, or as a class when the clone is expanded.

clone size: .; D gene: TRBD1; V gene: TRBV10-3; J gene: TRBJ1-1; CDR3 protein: CAISGQGADTEAFF; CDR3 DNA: TGTGCCATCAGTGGACAGGGGGCTGACACTGAAGCTTTCTTT
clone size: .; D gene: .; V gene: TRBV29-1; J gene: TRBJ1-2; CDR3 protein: CSVDLRGTNYGYTF; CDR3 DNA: TGCAGCGTTGATTTACGGGGAACTAACTATGGCTACACCTTC
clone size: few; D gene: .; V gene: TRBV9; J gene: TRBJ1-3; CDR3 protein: CASSPRGNTIYF; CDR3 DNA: TGTGCCAGCAGCCCACGGGGAAACACCATATATTTT
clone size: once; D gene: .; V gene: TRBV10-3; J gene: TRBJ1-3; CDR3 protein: CAINRDTSAPGNTIYF; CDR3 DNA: TGTGCCATCAACCGGGACACCTCTGCTCCTGGAAACACCATATATTTT
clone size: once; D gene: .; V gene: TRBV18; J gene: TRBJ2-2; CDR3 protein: CASSPLLATGELFF; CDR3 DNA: TGTGCCAGCTCACCACTTCTAGCCACCGGGGAGCTGTTTTTT
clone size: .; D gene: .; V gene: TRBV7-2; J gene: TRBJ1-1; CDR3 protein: CASSGGAMNTEAFF; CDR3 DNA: TGTGCCAGCAGCGGCGGCGCTATGAACACTGAAGCTTTCTTT
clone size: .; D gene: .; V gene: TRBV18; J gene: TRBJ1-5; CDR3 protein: CASSFRAGISSNQPQHF; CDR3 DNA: TGTGCCAGCTCATTTCGAGCAGGGATATCAAGCAATCAGCCCCAGCATTTT
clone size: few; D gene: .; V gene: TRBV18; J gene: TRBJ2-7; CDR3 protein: CASSPREGRTYEQYF; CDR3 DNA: TGTGCCAGCTCACCACGGGAAGGGAGGACCTACGAGCAGTACTTC
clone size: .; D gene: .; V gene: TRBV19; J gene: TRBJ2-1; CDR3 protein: CASSPRPSAYNEQFF; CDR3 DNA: TGTGCCAGTAGTCCCAGACCTAGCGCCTACAATGAGCAGTTCTTC
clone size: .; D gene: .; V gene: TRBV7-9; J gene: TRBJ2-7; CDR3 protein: CASSLTFNYEQYF; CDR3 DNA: TGTGCCAGCAGCTTGACATTCAACTACGAGCAGTACTTC
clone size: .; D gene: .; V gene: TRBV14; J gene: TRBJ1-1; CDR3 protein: CASSQVWASEAFF; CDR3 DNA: TGTGCCAGCAGCCAAGTCTGGGCGTCTGAAGCTTTCTTT
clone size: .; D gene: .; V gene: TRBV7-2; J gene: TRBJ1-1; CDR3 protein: CASSREPGQGEAFF; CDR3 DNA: TGTGCCAGCAGCAGAGAGCCGGGACAAGGTGAAGCTTTCTTT
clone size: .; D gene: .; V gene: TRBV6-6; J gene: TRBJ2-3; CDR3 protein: CASSYELTTDTQYF; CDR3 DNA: TGTGCCAGCAGTTACGAGCTAACCACAGATACGCAGTATTTT
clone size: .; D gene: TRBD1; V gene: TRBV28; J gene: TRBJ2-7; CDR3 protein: CASSPGQGNEQYF; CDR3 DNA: TGTGCCAGCAGCCCGGGACAGGGAAACGAGCAGTACTTC
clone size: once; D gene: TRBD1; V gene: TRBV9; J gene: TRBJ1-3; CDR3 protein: CASSVGTGGNTIYF; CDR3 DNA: TGTGCCAGCAGCGTGGGGACAGGGGGAAACACCATATATTTT
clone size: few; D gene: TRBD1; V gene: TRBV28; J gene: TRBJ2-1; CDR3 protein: CASSLTGTGGSDEQFF; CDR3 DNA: TGTGCCAGCAGTTTAACTGGGACAGGGGGCTCGGATGAGCAGTTCTTC
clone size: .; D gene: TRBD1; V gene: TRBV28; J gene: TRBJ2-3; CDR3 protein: CASNRQGADTQYF; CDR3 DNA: TGTGCCAGCAACCGACAGGGAGCAGATACGCAGTATTTT
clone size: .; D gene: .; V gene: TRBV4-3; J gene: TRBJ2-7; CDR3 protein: CASSQVIGLSTYEQYF; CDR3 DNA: TGCGCCAGCAGCCAAGTGATTGGACTATCGACCTACGAGCAGTACTTC
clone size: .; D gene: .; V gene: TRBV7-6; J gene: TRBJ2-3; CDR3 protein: CASSPQGGEDPDTQYF; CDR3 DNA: TGTGCCAGCAGCCCACAAGGGGGGGAGGACCCAGATACGCAGTATTTT
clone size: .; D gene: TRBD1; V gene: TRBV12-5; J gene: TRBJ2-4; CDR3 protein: CASTVRDRGRHAKNIQYF; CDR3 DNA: TGTGCTAGTACCGTACGGGACAGGGGGCGCCATGCCAAAAACATTCAGTACTTC
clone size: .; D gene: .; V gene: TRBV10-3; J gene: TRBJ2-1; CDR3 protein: CAISADGGSYNEQFF; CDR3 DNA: TGTGCCATCAGTGCCGACGGAGGCTCCTACAATGAGCAGTTCTTC
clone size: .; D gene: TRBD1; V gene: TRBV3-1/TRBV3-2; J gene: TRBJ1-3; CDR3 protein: CASSRIYGTGGANTIYF; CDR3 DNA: TGTGCCAGCAGCCGGATTTACGGGACAGGGGGAGCAAACACCATATATTTT
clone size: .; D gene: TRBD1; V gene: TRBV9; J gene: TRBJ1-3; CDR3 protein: CASSLRQGGSGNTIYF; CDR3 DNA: TGTGCCAGCAGCCTCCGACAGGGGGGCTCTGGAAACACCATATATTTT
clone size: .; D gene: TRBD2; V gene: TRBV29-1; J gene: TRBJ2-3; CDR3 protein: CSVEGSAGGLFGTDTQYF; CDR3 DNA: TGCAGCGTTGAGGGGAGCGCGGGGGGCTTGTTCGGCACAGATACGCAGTATTTT
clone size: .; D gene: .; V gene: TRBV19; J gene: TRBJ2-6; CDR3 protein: CASSIVGGSGANVLTF; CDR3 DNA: TGTGCCAGTAGTATAGTTGGGGGGAGCGGGGCCAACGTCCTGACTTTC
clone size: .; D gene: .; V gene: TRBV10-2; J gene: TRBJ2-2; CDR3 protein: CASRGGTGELFF; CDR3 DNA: TGCGCCAGCCGAGGGGGCACCGGGGAGCTGTTTTTT
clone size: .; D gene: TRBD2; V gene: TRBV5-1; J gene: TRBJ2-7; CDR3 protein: CASSLDSGRNPYEQYF; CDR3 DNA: TGCGCCAGCAGCTTGGATAGCGGGAGAAATCCCTACGAGCAGTACTTC
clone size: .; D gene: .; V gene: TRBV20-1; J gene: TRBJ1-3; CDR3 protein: CSASYSSGNTIYF; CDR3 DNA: TGCAGTGCTAGTTACAGCTCTGGAAACACCATATATTTT
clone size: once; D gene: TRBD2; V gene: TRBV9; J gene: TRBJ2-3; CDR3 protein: CASSASGSGTDTQYF; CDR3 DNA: TGTGCCAGCAGCGCAAGCGGGAGCGGGACAGATACGCAGTATTTT
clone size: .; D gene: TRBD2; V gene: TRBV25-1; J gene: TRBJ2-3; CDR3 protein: CASSEYDGGGSTDTQYF; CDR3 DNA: TGTGCCAGCAGTGAATATGACGGCGGGGGGAGCACAGATACGCAGTATTTT
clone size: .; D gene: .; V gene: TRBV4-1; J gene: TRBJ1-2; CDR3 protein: CASTTETGFQVGYTF; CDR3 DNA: TGCGCCAGCACCACGGAGACGGGTTTCCAAGTGGGCTACACCTTC
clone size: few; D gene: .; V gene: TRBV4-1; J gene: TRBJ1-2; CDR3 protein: CASSQGGGANYGYTF; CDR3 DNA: TGCGCCAGCAGCCAAGGAGGGGGTGCAAACTATGGCTACACCTTC
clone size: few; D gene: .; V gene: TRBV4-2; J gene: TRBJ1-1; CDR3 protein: CASSRGRQGQTEAFF; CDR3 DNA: TGTGCCAGCAGCCGAGGAAGGCAGGGCCAAACTGAAGCTTTCTTT
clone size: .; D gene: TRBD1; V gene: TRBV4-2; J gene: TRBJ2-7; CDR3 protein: CASSLLDRSSYEQYF; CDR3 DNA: TGTGCCAGCAGCCTCCTGGACAGGAGCTCCTACGAGCAGTACTTC
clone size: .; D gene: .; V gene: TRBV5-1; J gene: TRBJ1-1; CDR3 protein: CASSSAVGNTEAFF; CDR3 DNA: TGCGCCAGCAGCTCCGCGGTGGGTAACACTGAAGCTTTCTTT
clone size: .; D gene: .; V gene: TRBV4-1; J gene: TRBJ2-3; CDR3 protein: CASSQDTGRWSTDTQYF; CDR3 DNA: TGCGCCAGCAGCCAAGATACAGGTCGGTGGAGTACAGATACGCAGTATTTT